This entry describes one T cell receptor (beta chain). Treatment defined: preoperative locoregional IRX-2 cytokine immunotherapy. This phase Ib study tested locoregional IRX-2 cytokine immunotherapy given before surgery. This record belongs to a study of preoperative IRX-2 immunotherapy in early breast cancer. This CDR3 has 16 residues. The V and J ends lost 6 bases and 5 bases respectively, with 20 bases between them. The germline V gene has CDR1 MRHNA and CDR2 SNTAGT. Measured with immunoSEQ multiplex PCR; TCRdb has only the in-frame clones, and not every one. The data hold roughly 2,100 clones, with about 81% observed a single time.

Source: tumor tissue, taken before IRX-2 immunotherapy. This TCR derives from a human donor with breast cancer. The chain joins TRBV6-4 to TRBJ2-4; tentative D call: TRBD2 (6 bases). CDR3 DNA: TGTGCCAGCAGAAGCCCTATTGGGCGGGGACAAAACATTCAGTACTTC. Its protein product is CASRSPIGRGQNIQYF.